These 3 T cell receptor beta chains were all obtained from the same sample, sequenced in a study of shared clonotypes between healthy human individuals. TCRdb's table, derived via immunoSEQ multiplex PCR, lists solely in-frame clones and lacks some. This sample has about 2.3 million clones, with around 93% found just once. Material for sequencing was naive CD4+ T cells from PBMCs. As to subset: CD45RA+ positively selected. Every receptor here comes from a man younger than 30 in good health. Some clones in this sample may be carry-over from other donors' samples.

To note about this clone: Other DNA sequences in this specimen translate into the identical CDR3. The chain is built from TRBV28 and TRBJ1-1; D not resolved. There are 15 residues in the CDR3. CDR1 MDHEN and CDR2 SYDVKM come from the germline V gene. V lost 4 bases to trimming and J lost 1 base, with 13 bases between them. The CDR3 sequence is CASSSPGGRNTEAFF. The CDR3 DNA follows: TGTGCCAGCAGTTCTCCTGGCGGGAGGAACACTGAAGCTTTCTTT.

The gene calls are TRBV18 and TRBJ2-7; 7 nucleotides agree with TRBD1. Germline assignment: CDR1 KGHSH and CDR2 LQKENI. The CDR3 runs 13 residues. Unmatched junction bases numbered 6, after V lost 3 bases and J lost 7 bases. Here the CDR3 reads CASSPTGSGEQYF. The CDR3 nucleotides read TGTGCCAGCTCACCGACAGGGTCGGGGGAGCAGTACTTC.

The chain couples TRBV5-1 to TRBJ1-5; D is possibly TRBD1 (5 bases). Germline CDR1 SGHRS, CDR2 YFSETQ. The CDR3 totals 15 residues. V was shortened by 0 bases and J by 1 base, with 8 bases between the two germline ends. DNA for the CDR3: TGCGCCAGCAGCTTGGGGGACGCAAGCAATCAGCCCCAGCATTTT. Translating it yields CASSLGDASNQPQHF.